This T cell receptor (beta chain) was retrieved from a study of human T cells and chemical hapten exposure. The overall study: Sensitizing treatment utilized 2% DPC over a 2 cm by 2 cm portion of upper inner arm skin. Study-wide points: Among TCRs, those above 1 in 1000 frequency were unaffected by DPC sensitization.

One entry per CDR3 protein results from TCRdb running MiXCR on the RACE reads. This sample has 95,000 to 150,000 distinct CDR3 sequences, with approximately 15% found just once. A remark on this clonotype: The antigen remains undetermined.

Time point of the sample: patch test 1, 2 weeks after DPC sensitization. The treatment was: therapeutic diphenylcyclopropenone sensitization with weekly scalp DPC. Patients had alopecia, were aged 18 to 70, and were not pregnant. Germline loops: CDR1 SQVTM, CDR2 ANQGSEA. This CDR3 has 11 amino acids. Between the trimmed V and J ends, which lost 5 bases and 3 bases, there was a span of 4 bases. Specimen: whole blood, collected in connection with sensitization to the hapten diphenylcyclopropenone (DPC). The genes are TRBV29-1 and TRBJ2-2; D not certain. This receptor was taken from a man between 18 and 35 years old with alopecia areata. Some clones in this sample may be carry-over from other donors' samples. The CDR3: CSVRDTGELFF. The CDR3, as DNA: TGCAGCGTTCGGGACACCGGGGAGCTGTTTTTT.